The clone carrying this T cell receptor beta chain was detected a few times. The source of the sample is a study of blood T cell repertoires in COVID-19. Study at large: Acute and convalescent COVID-19 specimens originated in the United States, Italy and Spain.

The CDR3 covers 20 residues. Germline V gives CDR1 GTSNPN, CDR2 SVGIG (reference sequence). The V gene lost 0 bases and the J gene lost 8 bases, with 29 bases spanning the gap. Under the authors' procedure: Counts of nucleated cells, estimated from reference gene primer amplification, were obtained. Clones were sequenced by immunoSEQ multiplex PCR, and TCRdb holds only the in-frame ones, with some missing. Clone size and the V and J calls come from that table; the DNA yielded D and trimming. This table holds 170,000 or so clones, around 82% found once. Sequencing was performed on peripheral blood. The sequence derives from a man aged 18-30 years with active or convalescent COVID-19. The chain is built from TRBV30 and TRBJ1-6, with D hard to call. The CDR3 DNA reads TGTGCCTGGAGTGTATTCCTCCGAACTCCATCGGAGGGAGCACATTCACCCCTCCACTTT. Protein sequence: CAWSVFLRTPSEGAHSPLHF.